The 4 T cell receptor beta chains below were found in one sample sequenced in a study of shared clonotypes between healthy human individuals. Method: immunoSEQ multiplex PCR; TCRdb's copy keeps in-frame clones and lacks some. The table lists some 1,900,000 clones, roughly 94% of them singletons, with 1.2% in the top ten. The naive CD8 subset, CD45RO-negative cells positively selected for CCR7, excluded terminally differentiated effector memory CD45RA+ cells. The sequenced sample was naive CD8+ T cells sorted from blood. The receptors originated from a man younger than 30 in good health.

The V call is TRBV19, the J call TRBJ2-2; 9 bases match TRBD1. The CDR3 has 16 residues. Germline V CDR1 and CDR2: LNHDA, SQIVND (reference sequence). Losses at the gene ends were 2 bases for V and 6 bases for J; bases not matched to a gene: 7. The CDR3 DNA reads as TGTGCCAGTAGTATAATCCCTCGACAGGGGGCCGGGGAGCTGTTTTTT. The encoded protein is CASSIIPRQGAGELFF.

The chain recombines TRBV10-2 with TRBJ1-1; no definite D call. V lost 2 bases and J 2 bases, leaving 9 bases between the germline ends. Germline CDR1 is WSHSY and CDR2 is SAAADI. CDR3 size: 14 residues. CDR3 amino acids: CASSEAGFNTEAFF. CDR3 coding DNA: TGCGCCAGCAGTGAGGCGGGGTTCAACACTGAAGCTTTCTTT.

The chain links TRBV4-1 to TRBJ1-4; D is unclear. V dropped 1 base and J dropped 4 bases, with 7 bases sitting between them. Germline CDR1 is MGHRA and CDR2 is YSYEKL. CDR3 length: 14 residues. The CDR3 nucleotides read TGCGCCAGCAGCCAAGGAGGCCTTAATGAAAAACTGTTTTTT. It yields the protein CASSQGGLNEKLFF.

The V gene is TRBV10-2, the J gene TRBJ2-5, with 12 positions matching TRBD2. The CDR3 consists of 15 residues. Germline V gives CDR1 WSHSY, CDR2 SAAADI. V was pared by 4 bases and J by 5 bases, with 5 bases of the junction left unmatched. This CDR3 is CASSGTSGITETQYF. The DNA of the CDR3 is TGCGCCAGCAGTGGGACTAGCGGGATAACCGAGACCCAGTACTTC.